The 10 T cell receptor beta chains in this list originate from one sample, sequenced in a study of blood T cell repertoires in COVID-19. Data came from immunoSEQ multiplex PCR; TCRdb stores just in-frame clones and leaves some out. This sample has about 280,000 clones, with around 91% found just once. The specimen was PBMCs or T cells enriched from blood (not recorded which). These receptors all stem from a young woman with acute COVID-19.

The chain uses TRBV9 and TRBJ1-2; D is possibly TRBD1 (5 bases). Trimming removed 4 bases from V and 8 bases from J, with 15 bases in between. The CDR3 is 13 residues long. Germline CDR1 and CDR2: SGDLS and YYNGEE. CDR3 sequence reads: CASSPPPGSGYTF. The CDR3 DNA reads TGTGCCAGCAGCCCCCCCCCAGGGTCGGGCTACACCTTC.

The chain links TRBV11-2 to TRBJ1-2; 8 bases agree with TRBD1. V lost 1 base to trimming and J lost 2 bases; unmatched junction nucleotides: 0. The CDR3 is 14 amino acids. Germline lookup yields CDR1 SGHAT and CDR2 FQNNGV. CDR3 sequence reads: CASSLAGGNYGYTF. CDR3 DNA sequence: TGTGCCAGCAGCTTAGCAGGGGGCAACTATGGCTACACCTTC.

The chain has TRBV27 and TRBJ1-2; possible D gene TRBD1, 5 bases. The CDR3 covers 15 residues. V gave up 3 bases and J gave up 0 bases, with 11 bases separating them. Per germline, CDR1 MNHEY and CDR2 SMNVEV (reference sequence). CDR3 DNA sequence: TGTGCCAGCAGTTTCCAGCAGGGATCTAACTATGGCTACACCTTC. This encodes CASSFQQGSNYGYTF.

The chain's CDR3 is CASSEVAGSYEQYF. CDR3 bases: TGTGCCAGCAGTGAAGTGGCAGGGTCCTACGAGCAGTACTTC. The chain carries TRBV6-1 and TRBJ2-7; weak D call: TRBD1 (5 bases). From germline, CDR1 is MNHNS and CDR2 SASEGT. CDR3 length: 14 residues. Trimming took off 1 base at V and 1 base at J, with 8 bases between the two ends.

The V gene is TRBV5-8, the J gene TRBJ1-1; D ambiguous. Germline values: CDR1 SGHTS, CDR2 YDEGEE. V lost 2 bases, J lost 8 bases, and 7 bases lay in between. The CDR3 runs 11 residues. The DNA for the CDR3 is TGTGCCAGCAGCTTATTAGTAGAAGCTTTCTTT. Residues: CASSLLVEAFF.

The genes are TRBV11-3 and TRBJ2-3; 12 positions match TRBD2. From germline, CDR1 is SGHNT and CDR2 YENEEA. The CDR3 length is 17 residues. The trim removed 5 bases at V and 4 bases at J, leaving 10 bases unmatched. CDR3 sequence (DNA): TGTGCCAGCAGCCTCGCTAGCGGGAGGGCCGTGGCAGATACGCAGTATTTT. Its protein is CASSLASGRAVADTQYF. The entire variable domain, with the rest obtained from reference TRBV11-3 and TRBJ2-3, is as follows: EAGVVQSPRYKIIEKKQPVAFWCNPISGHNTLYWYLQNLGQGPELLIRYENEEAVDDSQLPKDRFSAERLKGVDSTLKIQPAELGDSAVYLCASSLASGRAVADTQYFGPGTRLTVL.

The J gene is TRBJ2-4, the V gene TRBV4-1, with 11 bases matching TRBD1. V was pared by 4 bases and J by 6 bases, with 8 bases of the junction left unmatched. The CDR3 is 16 amino acids. Germline V gene sequence: CDR1 MGHRA, CDR2 YSYEKL. The CDR3 DNA sequence: TGCGCCAGCAGCCTAACTGCCGGGACAGGGGGAAACATTCAGTACTTC. As protein: CASSLTAGTGGNIQYF.

The rearrangement joins TRBV19 to TRBJ2-2; 8 bases are shared with TRBD2. Germline V CDR1 and CDR2: LNHDA, SQIVND (reference sequence). J lost 4 bases, V lost 5 bases, and 9 bases had no gene match. The CDR3 is 16 residues long. The CDR3 nucleotides read TGTGCCAGTAGTCTCTTAGCGGGACCAGGCACCGGGGAGCTGTTTTTT. This translates into CASSLLAGPGTGELFF. Supplemented by reference TRBV19 and TRBJ2-2, the full variable domain reads DGGITQSPKYLFRKEGQNVTLSCEQNLNHDAMYWYRQDPGQGLRLIYYSQIVNDFQKGDIAEGYSVSREKKESFPLTVTSAQKNPTAFYLCASSLLAGPGTGELFFGEGSRLTVL.

The chain combines TRBV18 with TRBJ2-7; D is ambiguous. The CDR3 runs to 15 residues. Trimming stripped 3 bases from V and 0 bases from J, with 12 bases between. Germline CDR1 and CDR2: KGHSH and LQKENI. CDR3 loop: CASSPTPGSSYEQYF. For the CDR3, the DNA is TGTGCCAGCTCACCGACGCCCGGGTCCTCCTACGAGCAGTACTTC.

This clone has a single count. As DNA, the CDR3 is TGTGCCAGCAGTGCCCGGGACAGGTCTTTCACAGATACGCAGTATTTT. Amino acid sequence: CASSARDRSFTDTQYF. The J gene is TRBJ2-3, the V gene TRBV2; 8 bases line up with TRBD1. Trimming at V came to 4 bases and at J to 2 bases, leaving 8 bases not matched to a gene. The germline gives CDR1 SNHLY, CDR2 FYNNEI. The CDR3 consists of 16 residues.